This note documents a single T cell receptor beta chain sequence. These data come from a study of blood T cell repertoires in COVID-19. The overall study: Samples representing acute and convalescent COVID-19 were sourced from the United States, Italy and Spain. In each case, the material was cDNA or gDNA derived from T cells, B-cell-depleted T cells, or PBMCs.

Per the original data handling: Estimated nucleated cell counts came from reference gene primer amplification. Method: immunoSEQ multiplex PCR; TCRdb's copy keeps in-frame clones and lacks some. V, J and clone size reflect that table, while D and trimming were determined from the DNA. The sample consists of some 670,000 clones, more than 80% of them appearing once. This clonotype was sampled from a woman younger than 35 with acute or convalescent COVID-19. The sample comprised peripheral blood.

Here the CDR3 reads CASIMGRATTEAFF. CDR3 in DNA: TGTGCCAGCATAATGGGCAGGGCGACCACTGAAGCTTTCTTT. J is TRBJ1-1 and V is TRBV6-5; D is possibly TRBD1 (5 bases). CDR1 MNHEY and CDR2 SVGAGI come from the germline V gene. This CDR3 is built from 14 residues. V was trimmed by 7 bases and J by 4 bases, leaving 16 bases between them.